This T cell receptor beta chain was retrieved from a study of a mutant IDH1 vaccine in newly diagnosed glioma. As to time point: week 47, end of study. Mutant IDH1 20-mer peptide, at 300 ug, made up each vaccine dose, with topical imiquimod. Clones were sequenced by immunoSEQ multiplex PCR, and TCRdb holds only the in-frame ones, with some missing. Among under 40,000 clones, roughly nine tenths were seen once, and the ten largest hold approximately 2%. Regarding this clone: Its antigen is currently unknown.

The sequenced sample was PBMCs, obtained from a glioma patient whose treatment included an IDH1 peptide vaccine. This TCR came from a man aged 35-49 years with glioma.

CDR3 in DNA: TGTGCCAGCAGCTTAGGGCTAGGCCCGGCTGGAAACACCATATATTTT. Protein sequence: CASSLGLGPAGNTIYF. This sequence joins TRBV7-2 and TRBJ1-3; D gene uncertain. The length of the CDR3 is 16 residues. The germline V gene has CDR1 SGHTA and CDR2 FQGNSA. V lost 1 base, J lost 2 bases, and 12 bases lay in between.